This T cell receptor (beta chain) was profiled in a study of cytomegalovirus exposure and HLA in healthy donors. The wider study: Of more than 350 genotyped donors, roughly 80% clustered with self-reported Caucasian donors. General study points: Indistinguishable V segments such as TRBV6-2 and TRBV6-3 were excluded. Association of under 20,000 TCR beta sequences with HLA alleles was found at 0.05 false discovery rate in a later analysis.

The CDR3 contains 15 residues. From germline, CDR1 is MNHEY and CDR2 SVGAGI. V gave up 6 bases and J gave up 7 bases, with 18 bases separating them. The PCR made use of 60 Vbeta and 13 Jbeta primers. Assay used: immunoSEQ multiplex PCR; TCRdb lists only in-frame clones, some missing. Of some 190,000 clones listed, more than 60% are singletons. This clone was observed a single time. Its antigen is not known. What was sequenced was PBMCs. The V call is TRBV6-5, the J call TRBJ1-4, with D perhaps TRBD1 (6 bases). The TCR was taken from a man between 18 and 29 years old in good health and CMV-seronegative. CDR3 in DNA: TGTGCCAGCAGCGGAACCGGGACATTGAGTGAAAAACTGTTTTTT. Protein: CASSGTGTLSEKLFF.